The next 19 T cell receptor beta chains were all read from a single sample in a study of blood T cell repertoires in COVID-19. Libraries were prepared by immunoSEQ multiplex PCR; TCRdb keeps only in-frame clonotypes and omits some of them. Of fewer than 200,000 clones listed, about four fifths are singletons. The sequenced sample was peripheral blood. These receptors were taken from a woman aged 80 or over with COVID-19, enrolled during active disease.

A few counts support this clone. This chain connects TRBV18 to TRBJ1-3, with a possible D match to TRBD1 (6 bases). Trimming left V 1 base short and J 3 bases short, with 19 bases between. The CDR3 runs 18 residues. CDR1 and CDR2 from the germline V gene are KGHSH and LQKENI. CDR3 sequence reads: CASSPRTPTGNLGNTIYF. Written as DNA, the CDR3 is TGTGCCAGCTCACCACGGACGCCTACAGGGAATCTTGGAAACACCATATATTTT.

The CDR3 is CASSLDSRGIEQYF. In DNA form, the CDR3 reads TGTGCCAGCAGCTTGGATTCCCGCGGAATAGAGCAGTACTTC. The V gene is TRBV5-4, the J gene TRBJ2-7; no clear D gene. Per the germline V gene, CDR1 is SGHNT and CDR2 is YYREEE (reference sequence). The CDR3 sequence is 14 residues long. With 0 bases removed from V and 7 bases from J, the gap between germline ends came to 14 bases.

The V gene is TRBV9, the J gene TRBJ2-3; 8 bases map to TRBD1. Germline CDR1 SGDLS, CDR2 YYNGEE. The CDR3 is 15 residues long. V shed 4 bases and J 0 bases; nucleotides not matched to a gene: 4. The DNA for the CDR3 is TGTGCCAGCAGCTCAGGACAGGGTAGCACAGATACGCAGTATTTT. Its translation: CASSSGQGSTDTQYF.

The V gene is TRBV7-2, the J gene TRBJ1-5; 7 bases agree with TRBD1. J was trimmed by 0 bases and V by 5 bases; bases with no gene match: 4. The germline V gene encodes CDR1 SGHTA and CDR2 FQGNSA. The CDR3 has 15 amino acids. This CDR3 reads CASSVQGYSNQPQHF. In DNA form, the CDR3 reads TGTGCCAGCAGCGTACAGGGGTATAGCAATCAGCCCCAGCATTTT.

The gene calls are TRBV30 and TRBJ2-2, with D perhaps TRBD1 (5 bases). The CDR3 runs to 13 residues. The V gene lost 0 bases and the J gene lost 5 bases, with 7 bases spanning the gap. The germline CDR1 and CDR2 sequences are GTSNPN and SVGIG (reference sequence). CDR3 loop: CAWSVDSTGELFF. The CDR3 nucleotides are TGTGCCTGGAGTGTAGACAGTACCGGGGAGCTGTTTTTT.

In DNA, the CDR3 is TGTGCCATCAGTGGGGCCGGGACAGTCACTGAAGCTTTCTTT. Protein product: CAISGAGTVTEAFF. The chain carries TRBV10-3 and TRBJ1-1; 7 positions match TRBD1. V was clipped by 4 bases and J by 4 bases; unmatched bases: 6. The CDR3 has 14 amino acids. The germline V gene has CDR1 ENHRY and CDR2 SYGVKD.

The chain uses TRBV5-4 and TRBJ1-2; the D gene is possibly TRBD1 (5 bases). Deletions cut 2 bases from V and 6 bases from J, with 17 bases between. Germline V gene lookup returns CDR1 SGHNT and CDR2 YYREEE (reference sequence). The CDR3 is 15 amino acids. DNA for the CDR3: TGTGCCAGCAGCTTCCGAAACGGGTGGGGGGATGGCTACACCTTC. Amino acids: CASSFRNGWGDGYTF.

This clone was recorded once. This chain uses TRBV19 with TRBJ2-7, with TRBD2 as a possible D gene (6 bases). This CDR3 is 15 amino acids long. CDR1 and CDR2 (germline): LNHDA, SQIVND (reference sequence). The ends were cut back, 1 base at V and 0 bases at J, with 10 bases in the middle. DNA for the CDR3: TGTGCCAGTAGTATAGTCGGGGGACCCTCCTACGAGCAGTACTTC. Protein: CASSIVGGPSYEQYF.

The gene calls are TRBV7-9 and TRBJ2-5, with 7 bases that match TRBD2. CDR1 is SEHNR, CDR2 FQNEAQ, per germline (reference sequence). The CDR3 spans 15 residues. Trimming took 5 bases from V and 2 from J; bases not matched to a gene: 8. In DNA, the CDR3 is TGTGCCAGCAGCCCCACTTGGGGGGGACAAGAGACCCAGTACTTC. This sequence encodes CASSPTWGGQETQYF.

For the CDR3, the DNA is TGTGCCATCAGGGCTAGCCGCGAGGGGGATGAGCAGTTCTTC. Its translation: CAIRASREGDEQFF. This rearrangement joins TRBV10-3 to TRBJ2-1; D is perhaps TRBD1 (6 bases). The V end was cut by 6 bases, the J end by 8 bases, with 17 bases between. This CDR3 is 14 amino acids long. Germline assignment: CDR1 ENHRY and CDR2 SYGVKD.

The chain is built from TRBV5-5 and TRBJ1-2; D uncertain. The germline V gene encodes CDR1 SGHKS and CDR2 YYEKEE (reference sequence). The CDR3 is 15 residues long. The V gene lost 0 bases and the J gene lost 0 bases, with 9 bases spanning the gap. CDR3 residues: CASSLALQTNYGYTF. The CDR3 coding sequence is TGTGCCAGCAGCTTGGCCTTACAGACTAACTATGGCTACACCTTC.

This clone came up once. The chain is built from TRBV19 and TRBJ1-3, with a weak D call TRBD1 (6 bases). The CDR3 spans 15 residues. The germline V gene encodes CDR1 LNHDA and CDR2 SQIVND (reference sequence). V was shortened by 4 bases and J by 10 bases, with 20 bases between the two germline ends. In DNA, the CDR3 is TGTGCCAGTAGTACCCAACCGGGACACAAAACAACCATATATTTT. It codes for CASSTQPGHKTTIYF.

The chain joins TRBV27 to TRBJ1-5; D remains unclear. Trimming took off 5 bases at V and 0 bases at J, with 8 bases between the two ends. CDR3 length: 14 residues. From germline, CDR1 is MNHEY and CDR2 SMNVEV (reference sequence). The CDR3 spells CASSRTYSNQPQHF. In DNA, the CDR3 is TGTGCCAGCAGTCGTACCTATAGCAATCAGCCCCAGCATTTT.

This rearrangement joins TRBV19 to TRBJ2-1; TRBD2 aligns across 13 bases. J lost 9 bases, V lost 5 bases, and 13 bases had no gene match. The CDR3 contains 17 residues. CDR1 is LNHDA and CDR2 is SQIVND in the germline V gene (reference sequence). For the CDR3, the DNA is TGTGCCAGTAGTGTACTAGCGGGAGGGAAGCCGTGCTGTGAGCAGTTCTTC. Amino acids: CASSVLAGGKPCCEQFF.

The chain uses TRBV27 and TRBJ2-1; TRBD2 might be the D (5 bases). Trimming cost V 5 bases and J 6 bases, with 11 bases left between them. This CDR3 is 13 amino acids long. The germline V gene encodes CDR1 MNHEY and CDR2 SMNVEV (reference sequence). Written as DNA, the CDR3 is TGTGCCAGCAGTCCGCTCCTAGCCAATGAGCAGTTCTTC. It yields the protein CASSPLLANEQFF.

This clone has a single count. This chain joins TRBV6-5 and TRBJ2-5, with 7 bases lining up with TRBD1. The CDR3 spans 14 residues. V lost 2 bases, J lost 1 base, and 1 base stayed unmatched. Looked up from germline, CDR1 is MNHEY and CDR2 is SVGAGI. The CDR3 DNA follows: TGTGCCAGCAGTTACCGGGACAGCCAAGAGACCCAGTACTTC. It yields the protein CASSYRDSQETQYF.

V and J are TRBV19 and TRBJ1-5, with TRBD1 matching 7 bases. The junction had 6 bases not matched to a gene; V was cut back by 5 bases and J by 2 bases. There are 15 residues in the CDR3. Germline lookup yields CDR1 LNHDA and CDR2 SQIVND (reference sequence). The CDR3 coding sequence is TGTGCCAGTAGTCCCCAGGGGGTTGGCAATCAGCCCCAGCATTTT. It yields the protein CASSPQGVGNQPQHF.

J is TRBJ2-7 and V is TRBV11-2; weak D call: TRBD1 (6 bases). CDR3 length: 14 residues. V was pared by 7 bases and J by 0 bases, with 13 bases between. Germline loops: CDR1 SGHAT, CDR2 FQNNGV. CDR3 in DNA: TGTGCCAGCACCAGGACAGCGAGCTCCTACGAGCAGTACTTC. It yields the protein CASTRTASSYEQYF.

The V gene is TRBV18, the J gene TRBJ2-5; 9 positions agree with TRBD1. The trim removed 4 bases at V and 4 bases at J, leaving 7 bases unmatched. This CDR3 comprises 15 residues. CDR1 and CDR2 (germline): KGHSH, LQKENI. CDR3 protein: CASSRSSDRGETQYF. CDR3 DNA: TGTGCCAGCTCACGCTCGTCGGACAGGGGAGAGACCCAGTACTTC. Drawing the rest from reference TRBV18 and TRBJ2-5, the complete variable domain is NAGVMQNPRHLVRRRGQEARLRCSPMKGHSHVYWYRQLPEEGLKFMVYLQKENIIDESGMPKERFSAEFPKEGPSILRIQQVVRGDSAAYFCASSRSSDRGETQYFGPGTRLLVL.